The 18 T cell receptor beta chains below were found in one sample sequenced in a study of early T cells in non-severe SARS-CoV-2 infection. TCRdb called the 5' RACE reads again in MiXCR, with one record for every CDR3 protein. Of 80,000 or so distinct CDR3 sequences detected, around 5.6% appear once; the ten largest clones hold roughly 8.4%. Sequencing was performed on whole blood. These receptors were collected from an adult who was a healthcare worker with PCR-confirmed SARS-CoV-2 infection or an uninfected control (not recorded which).

Many counts were recorded for this clonotype. Here the CDR3 DNA reads TGTGCCAGCAGGGAGGGTTTCACAGATACGCAGTATTTT. The encoded protein is CASREGFTDTQYF. The rearrangement uses TRBV12-3 or TRBV12-4 and TRBJ2-3; D possibly corresponds to TRBD2 (6 bases). Trimming removed 6 bases at V and 2 bases at J, with 9 bases between. The CDR3 loop spans 13 amino acids.

In its sample, this clonotype was seen many times. V is TRBV12-3 or TRBV12-4 and J is TRBJ2-7, with TRBD2 matching over 10 bases. The CDR3 covers 15 residues. J gave up 5 bases and V 6 bases, and 10 bases lay outside the gene matches. The CDR3 loop reads CASRTSGTVLHEQYF. The CDR3 coding sequence is TGTGCCAGCAGAACTAGCGGGACAGTGTTACACGAGCAGTACTTC.

Ten or more counts support this clonotype. This chain connects TRBV3-1 to TRBJ2-6; tentatively, D is TRBD1 (6 bases). The CDR3 totals 18 residues. V was cut by 0 bases and J by 4 bases, with 16 bases left in between. The germline V gene has CDR1 LGHDT and CDR2 YNNKEL (reference sequence). The CDR3 coding sequence is TGTGCCAGCAGCCAAGATCGTAGGGGGTTGAGAGGGGCCAACGTCCTGACTTTC. Its translation is CASSQDRRGLRGANVLTF.

J is TRBJ1-1 and V is TRBV20-1, with D hard to call. In germline, CDR1 is DFQATT, CDR2 SNEGSKA (reference sequence). The CDR3 is 9 residues long. This CDR3 reads CKSGTEAFF. The CDR3 nucleotides read TGCAAGAGTGGTACTGAAGCTTTCTTT.

A note on this clonotype: A much larger clonotype is one base distant, so this may be a read error. CDR3 in amino acids: CANSPPMGSGSTDTQYF. DNA of the CDR3: TGTGCCAACAGTCCACCGATGGGTAGCGGGAGCACAGATACGCAGTATTTT. The genes are TRBV6-6 and TRBJ2-3; 7 nucleotides agree with TRBD2. CDR1 is MNHNY, CDR2 SVGAGI, per germline (reference sequence). The CDR3 is 17 residues long.

This clonotype showed up just a few times. CDR3 DNA: TGTGCCAGCAGCTACAGGGGCGTTGGGATCACCGGGGAGCTGTTTTTT. Translating it yields CASSYRGVGITGELFF. The gene calls are TRBV7-2 and TRBJ2-2, with 7 positions matching TRBD1. The CDR3 runs to 16 residues. V was pared by 4 bases and J by 4 bases, with 9 bases of the junction left unmatched. Germline loops: CDR1 SGHTA, CDR2 FQGNSA.

This clonotype has only a few counts. The chain joins TRBV14 to TRBJ1-6; D is unclear. The CDR3 sequence is 15 residues long. Germline loops: CDR1 SGHDN, CDR2 FVKESK. V was pared by 1 base and J by 4 bases, with 8 bases between. CDR3 nucleotide sequence: TGTGCCAGCAGCCAAGGGCGCGCGTATAATTCACCCCTCCACTTT. It is translated as CASSQGRAYNSPLHF.

The chain is built from TRBV5-1 and TRBJ1-4; D is undetermined. Per the germline V gene, CDR1 is SGHRS and CDR2 is YFSETQ. The V gene lost 0 bases and the J gene lost 8 bases, with 14 bases spanning the gap. The CDR3 covers 15 residues. The CDR3, as DNA: TGCGCCAGCAGCTTGGAGACGGGGATAGTGGAAAAACTGTTTTTT. It encodes CASSLETGIVEKLFF.

The chain links TRBV5-1 to TRBJ1-2, with D possibly being TRBD1 (6 bases). The CDR3 extends over 15 amino acids. The V gene's germline CDR1 is SGHRS and CDR2 YFSETQ. Trimming removed 0 bases from V and 5 bases from J, with 14 bases in between. The CDR3 DNA sequence: TGCGCCAGCAGCTTGGACAGGGCCTCCCGGTATGGCTACACCTTC. Its protein is CASSLDRASRYGYTF.

J is TRBJ2-1 and V is TRBV4-1; 11 nucleotides align to TRBD2. J was trimmed by 12 bases and V by 2 bases; bases with no gene match: 9. The CDR3 spans 15 residues. Germline lookup yields CDR1 MGHRA and CDR2 YSYEKL. The CDR3 sequence is CASSQTSGSPFWQFF. DNA for the CDR3: TGCGCCAGCAGCCAAACTAGCGGGAGCCCGTTTTGGCAGTTCTTC.

This chain uses TRBV5-1 with TRBJ2-1, with D perhaps matching TRBD1 (5 bases). The V and J ends lost 0 bases and 6 bases respectively, with 13 bases between them. This CDR3 comprises 15 residues. The V gene's germline CDR1 is SGHRS and CDR2 YFSETQ. CDR3 coding DNA: TGCGCCAGCAGCTTGGCCGCTCAGGGCGGCAATGAGCAGTTCTTC. Its translation is CASSLAAQGGNEQFF.

This clonotype was counted between two and nine times. The CDR3 DNA sequence: TGCAGCGGGGGGGACGGAGTCTCCTACGAGCAGTACTTC. It is translated as CSGGDGVSYEQYF. The rearrangement uses TRBV29-1 and TRBJ2-7; possibly TRBD2 for D (6 bases). Trimming took off 7 bases at V and 0 bases at J, with 13 bases between the two ends. Per the germline V gene, CDR1 is SQVTM and CDR2 is ANQGSEA. The CDR3 has 13 residues.

In this sample, this clonotype turned up a few times. The chain's CDR3 is CSVGGTNYGYTF. CDR3 in DNA: TGCAGCGTAGGTGGGACTAACTATGGCTACACCTTC. The gene calls are TRBV29-1 and TRBJ1-2; D not resolved. Trimming left V 6 bases short and J 0 bases short, with 8 bases between. Germline CDR1 SQVTM, CDR2 ANQGSEA. The CDR3 sequence is 12 residues long.

This clonotype has ten or more counts. The J gene is TRBJ2-1, the V gene TRBV4-1; 7 nucleotides match TRBD1. Trimming at V came to 4 bases and at J to 2 bases, leaving 8 bases not matched to a gene. Germline lookup yields CDR1 MGHRA and CDR2 YSYEKL. The CDR3 consists of 16 residues. The CDR3 DNA sequence: TGCGCCAGCAGCCCACCTCGACAGGGACCCTACAATGAGCAGTTCTTC. It encodes CASSPPRQGPYNEQFF.

This clonotype was observed a handful of times. The chain uses TRBV18 and TRBJ2-7; 9 bases align to TRBD1. Germline CDR1 and CDR2: KGHSH and LQKENI. The V segment lost 1 base and the J segment 5 bases; nucleotides outside the gene matches: 3. The CDR3 contains 14 residues. This CDR3 is CASSPQQGANEQYF. DNA for the CDR3: TGTGCCAGCTCACCACAACAGGGGGCGAACGAGCAGTACTTC.

CDR3 region: CSATIRDRAYNEQFF. Written as DNA, the CDR3 is TGCAGTGCTACGATAAGGGACAGAGCCTACAATGAGCAGTTCTTC. J is TRBJ2-1 and V is TRBV20-1, with 7 bases identical to TRBD1. The germline V gene has CDR1 DFQATT and CDR2 SNEGSKA (reference sequence). The CDR3 length is 15 residues. Trimming took 4 bases from V and 2 from J; bases not matched to a gene: 8.

This clonotype was counted ten times or more. This chain joins TRBV18 and TRBJ2-2; no firm D call. The CDR3 runs 12 residues. Per the germline V gene, CDR1 is KGHSH and CDR2 is LQKENI. V shed 0 bases and J shed 5 bases, with 1 base lying between them. CDR3 sequence (DNA): TGTGCCAGCTCACCACCTACCGGGGAGCTGTTTTTT. It is translated as CASSPPTGELFF.

This clonotype was found a few times. The chain recombines TRBV28 with TRBJ1-2; D unresolved. The germline V gene has CDR1 MDHEN and CDR2 SYDVKM. Trimming cost V 6 bases and J 2 bases, with 13 bases left between them. CDR3 length equals 14 residues. The CDR3 region is CASRITDGNYGYTF. Written as DNA, the CDR3 is TGTGCCAGCAGAATCACGGACGGGAACTATGGCTACACCTTC.